What follows are 11 T cell receptor beta chains derived from one specimen sequenced in a study of blood T cell repertoires in COVID-19 (dated by TCRdb to between 2020 and 2021). The protocol used for the library was the immunoSEQ multiplex PCR assay. Sourced from immuneACCESS, this table was stored by TCRdb with only in-frame sequences that have V and J called. A share of the clones is absent; for the studies checked, an unresolved V gene accounts for under half, and the remainder has no known explanation. The sample table records approximately 68,000 clones; about 81% of these occur just once. The ten top clones hold under 20% of the sample. Sequenced sample: peripheral blood. These receptors were collected from a human donor in a cohort sampled during active COVID-19.

This clone occurred a few times. The chain recombines TRBV7-2 with TRBJ2-3; 8 bases align to TRBD1. Germline CDR1 is SGHTA and CDR2 is FQGNSA. Trimming cost V 3 bases and J 6 bases; bases outside gene matches: 5. This CDR3 is 14 amino acids long. CDR3 sequence: CASSLTGVGDTQYF. CDR3 DNA sequence: TGTGCCAGCAGCTTGACAGGGGTCGGGGATACGCAGTATTTT.

V and J are TRBV6-5 and TRBJ2-7; 7 positions match TRBD1. CDR3 size: 14 residues. V dropped 4 bases and J dropped 2; count of bases not matched to a gene: 5. Looked up from germline, CDR1 is MNHEY and CDR2 is SVGAGI. As DNA, the CDR3 is TGTGCCAGCAGTTTCGCGACAGGGCCCTACGAGCAGTACTTC. This gives the protein CASSFATGPYEQYF.

This rearrangement joins TRBV27 to TRBJ2-7, with D perhaps matching TRBD1 (6 bases). This CDR3 region has 14 residues. In germline, CDR1 is MNHEY, CDR2 SMNVEV (reference sequence). Trimming shortened V by 9 bases and J by 4 bases, and 19 bases separated the two germline ends. The CDR3: CASRARGQGYEQYF. The DNA for the CDR3 is TGTGCCAGTAGGGCGAGAGGGCAGGGGTACGAGCAGTACTTC.

V is TRBV10-3 and J is TRBJ2-7; the match to TRBD2 covers 11 bases. Germline loops: CDR1 ENHRY, CDR2 SYGVKD. This CDR3 comprises 17 residues. V gave up 0 bases and J gave up 4 bases; unmatched junction bases: 8. The chain's CDR3 is CAISESTGTSGFYEQYF. The DNA for the CDR3 is TGTGCCATCAGTGAGTCGACGGGGACTAGCGGATTTTACGAGCAGTACTTC.

This sequence joins TRBV30 and TRBJ1-2; 8 bases line up with TRBD1. V dropped 2 bases and J dropped 7; count of bases not matched to a gene: 3. Germline V gene sequence: CDR1 GTSNPN, CDR2 SVGIG (reference sequence). The CDR3 totals 12 residues. In DNA, the CDR3 is TGTGCCTGGAGTCCAGGGGGCTCTGGCTACACCTTC. The encoded protein is CAWSPGGSGYTF.

This clone was counted once. The chain links TRBV11-2 to TRBJ2-5; TRBD2 agrees at 10 bases. CDR1 is SGHAT and CDR2 is FQNNGV in the germline V gene. The V segment lost 5 bases and the J segment 3 bases; nucleotides outside the gene matches: 6. The CDR3 length is 15 residues. CDR3 in DNA: TGTGCCAGCAGCCATCTGGGACTAGCGAAAGAGACCCAGTACTTC. As protein: CASSHLGLAKETQYF.

This chain links TRBV5-6 with TRBJ2-7, with D possibly TRBD1 on 5 matching bases. Trimming cost V 0 bases and J 0 bases, with 10 bases left between them. CDR1 is SGHDT and CDR2 is YYEEEE in the germline V gene. There are 15 residues in the CDR3. The DNA for the CDR3 is TGTGCCAGCAGCTTGGTGGGCAGGGCCTCCTACGAGCAGTACTTC. Amino acids: CASSLVGRASYEQYF.

J is TRBJ1-1 and V is TRBV27; D unclear. The CDR3 loop spans 13 amino acids. The V gene's germline CDR1 is MNHEY and CDR2 SMNVEV (reference sequence). V was pared by 2 bases and J by 3 bases, with 7 bases between. The CDR3 region is CASSLEVDTEAFF. The CDR3 bases are TGTGCCAGCAGTTTAGAGGTTGACACTGAAGCTTTCTTT.

V and J are TRBV5-5 and TRBJ1-2; 7 nucleotides line up with TRBD1. The CDR3 loop spans 15 amino acids. Per the germline V gene, CDR1 is SGHKS and CDR2 is YYEKEE (reference sequence). V was clipped by 3 bases and J by 8 bases; unmatched bases: 13. In nucleotides, the CDR3 is TGTGCCAGCAGCTGGGCGGGGACAGAGGCTCTGGGCTACACCTTC. This encodes CASSWAGTEALGYTF. The entire variable domain, with the rest obtained from reference TRBV5-5 and TRBJ1-2, is as follows: DAGVTQSPTHLIKTRGQQVTLRCSPISGHKSVSWYQQVLGQGPQFIFQYYEKEERGRGNFPDRFSARQFPNYSSELNVNALLLGDSALYLCASSWAGTEALGYTFGSGTRLTVV.

CDR3 in DNA: TGCGCCAGCAGCTTGGATGGGCGGGGCGATTCACCCCTCCACTTT. It yields the protein CASSLDGRGDSPLHF. V gene TRBV5-1 combines with J gene TRBJ1-6; a weak D match, TRBD1 (5 bases). Germline V gene data show CDR1 as SGHRS and CDR2 as YFSETQ. This CDR3 comprises 15 residues. Trimming pared 0 bases from V and 8 bases from J, leaving 12 bases between. The whole variable domain, remainder taken from reference TRBV5-1 and TRBJ1-6, is KAGVTQTPRYLIKTRGQQVTLSCSPISGHRSVSWYQQTPGQGLQFLFEYFSETQRNKGNFPGRFSGRQFSNSRSEMNVSTLELGDSALYLCASSLDGRGDSPLHFGNGTRLTVT.

The V call is TRBV29-1, the J call TRBJ1-1; D gene unclear. Trimming removed 7 bases from V and 4 bases from J, with 13 bases in between. Germline V CDR1 and CDR2: SQVTM, ANQGSEA. This CDR3 spans 12 amino acids. CDR3 in amino acids: CSGEALSTEAFF. CDR3 DNA: TGCAGCGGCGAGGCGCTGAGCACTGAAGCTTTCTTT.